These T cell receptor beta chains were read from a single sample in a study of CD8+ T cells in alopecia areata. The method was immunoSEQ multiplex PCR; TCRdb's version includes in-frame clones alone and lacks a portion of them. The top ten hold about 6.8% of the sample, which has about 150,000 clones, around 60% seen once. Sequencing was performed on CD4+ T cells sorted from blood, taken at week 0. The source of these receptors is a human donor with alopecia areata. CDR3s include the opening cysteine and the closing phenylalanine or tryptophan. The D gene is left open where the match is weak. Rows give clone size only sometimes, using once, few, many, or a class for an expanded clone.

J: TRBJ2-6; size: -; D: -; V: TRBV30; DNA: TGTGCCTTAATCAGGGTCCCAGGGACACCGGGGCCTGGGGCCAACGTCCTGACTTTC; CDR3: CALIRVPGTPGPGANVLTF
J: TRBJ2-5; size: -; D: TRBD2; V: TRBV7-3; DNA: TGTGCCAGCAGCCAGGGACTAGCAGAGACCCAGTACTTC; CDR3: CASSQGLAETQYF
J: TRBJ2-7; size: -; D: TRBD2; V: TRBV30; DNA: TGTGCCTGGAGTGTCACCCCGGGGGGGGAGCAGTACTTC; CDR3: CAWSVTPGGEQYF
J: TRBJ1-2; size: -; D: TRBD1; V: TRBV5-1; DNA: TGCGCCAGCAGCCTCCCCACAGGGGGCTATGGCTACACCTTC; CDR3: CASSLPTGGYGYTF
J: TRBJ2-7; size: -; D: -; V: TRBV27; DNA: TGTGCCAGCGGGTATTACGAGCAGTACTTC; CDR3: CASGYYEQYF
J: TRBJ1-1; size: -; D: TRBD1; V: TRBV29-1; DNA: TGCAGCGTTGCGTCAGGGGGCGTAGGCACTGAAGCTTTCTTT; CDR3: CSVASGGVGTEAFF
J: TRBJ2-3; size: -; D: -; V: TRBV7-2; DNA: TGTGCCAGCAGCTACGGGGGTAGTTTGGGAGATACGCAGTATTTT; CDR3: CASSYGGSLGDTQYF
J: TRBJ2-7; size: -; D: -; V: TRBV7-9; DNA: TGTGCCAGCAGCTTAGAAGGCGGGGACCCACTCTTC; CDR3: CASSLEGGDPLF
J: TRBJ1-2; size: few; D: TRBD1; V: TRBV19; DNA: TGTGCCAGTACCGGAGTGGACAGGGCTAGCTATGGCTACACCTTC; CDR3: CASTGVDRASYGYTF
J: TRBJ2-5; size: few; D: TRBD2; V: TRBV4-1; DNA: TGCGCCAGCACCCGCTCCGGGAGCGGGGGGCCAAGTGAGACCCAGTACTTC; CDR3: CASTRSGSGGPSETQYF
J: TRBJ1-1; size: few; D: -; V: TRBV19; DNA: TGTGCCAGTAGCCCTAGCGTGGGTCGGGGGACTGAAGCTTTCTTT; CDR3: CASSPSVGRGTEAFF